Listed below are T cell receptor beta chains from one sample, sequenced in a study of Ad26.COV2.S vaccination and SARS-CoV-2 variants. The data were produced by immunoSEQ multiplex PCR, yet TCRdb's version contains in-frame clones alone and is incomplete. The data hold hundreds of thousands of clones, with around 87% observed a single time. The sequencing used peripheral blood, collected in a trial of Ad26.COV2.S vaccine versus placebo. All receptors derive from a person between 18 and 65 years old who received the Ad26.COV2.S COVID-19 vaccine or a placebo. The CDR3 runs from the conserved cysteine through the conserved F or W.

v_call	j_call	cdr3_aa
TRBV6-1	TRBJ1-1	CASSEALGSEAFF
TRBV5-6	TRBJ2-2	CASSPGGPGELFF
TRBV3-1/TRBV3-2	TRBJ2-1	CASSSGGGQFF
TRBV27	TRBJ1-1	CASTRTGGRNTEAFF
TRBV6-5	TRBJ1-2	CASMLFPYGYTF
TRBV2	TRBJ1-2	CASRAEEGYGYTF
TRBV27	TRBJ1-2	CASGLTGGYGYTF
TRBV6-5	TRBJ2-3	CASSYTLAGGTDTQYF
TRBV24-1	TRBJ2-6	CATKKPKQGRQASGANVLTF
TRBV6-5	TRBJ1-3	CASSERGNTIYF
TRBV5-6	TRBJ2-2	CASSQPGLTANTGELFF
TRBV12-3/TRBV12-4	TRBJ1-1	CASGLNTEAFF
TRBV4-3	TRBJ2-3	CASSQETSISYTDTQYF
TRBV9	TRBJ2-3	CASSADSSYTDTQYF
TRBV5-5	TRBJ1-1	CASSLNLRSRGTEAFF
TRBV7-2	TRBJ2-1	CASSPRVAGGYNEQFF
TRBV27	TRBJ2-2	CASSLSGTNTGELFF
TRBV5-8	TRBJ1-6	CASSSTGGEPNSPLHF
TRBV4-1	TRBJ2-7	CASSQLPGQGTYEQYF
TRBV3-1/TRBV3-2	TRBJ2-7	CASSLRGGTYYEQYF
TRBV4-3	TRBJ1-1	CASSPRRPGTMTNTEAFF
TRBV11-1	TRBJ2-5	CASSLRTGRIQETQYF
TRBV9	TRBJ1-2	CASSPPMPGYTF
TRBV10-3	TRBJ1-3	CAIRKTRDSGNTIYF
TRBV12-5	TRBJ2-4	CASGTELAKNIQYF
TRBV29-1	TRBJ1-2	CSVLVTGMGYGYTF
TRBV4-2	TRBJ2-2	CASSQGQPRDSLTGELFF
TRBV3-1/TRBV3-2	TRBJ1-4	CASSPATNEKLFF
TRBV27	TRBJ2-2	CASSFGTSGGELFF
TRBV7-8	TRBJ1-4	CASSLLRGQDEKLFF
TRBV11-1	TRBJ2-2	CASSLARSNTGELFF
TRBV7-9	TRBJ2-2	CASSSSVPPNTGELFF
TRBV7-9	TRBJ2-7	CASSSGWVYEQYF
TRBV9	TRBJ1-1	CASSVASGRGLVDTEAFF
TRBV9	TRBJ2-2	CASSADLTGELFF
TRBV7-6	TRBJ1-1	CASSLLTQGNTEAFF
TRBV5-1	TRBJ2-7	CASSLTQYEQYF
TRBV5-4	TRBJ1-3	CASSLGGWPGNTIYF
TRBV7-2	TRBJ2-1	CASSPTGNEQFF
TRBV7-9	TRBJ2-1	CASLSGGPYNEQFF
TRBV13	TRBJ2-3	CASSLAAGPSTDTQYF
TRBV10-3	TRBJ2-1	CAITGTGTGGEQFF
TRBV18	TRBJ1-2	CASSPTQGNYGYTF
TRBV28	TRBJ1-5	CASSPTGWVFQPQHF
TRBV14	TRBJ2-5	CASSQQGYQETQYF
TRBV25-1	TRBJ2-7	CASSDPAGSEQYF